The rows below give T cell receptor beta chains drawn from one sample of a study of cytomegalovirus exposure and HLA in healthy donors. Some clones are missing from TCRdb's copy, which holds only in-frame ones; the method was immunoSEQ multiplex PCR. The sample consists of around 110,000 clones, roughly 70% of them appearing once. Sequencing was done on a sample of PBMCs. The receptors were sampled from a middle-aged woman in good health and CMV-seropositive. CDR3s include the opening cysteine and the closing phenylalanine or tryptophan. The D gene is left open where the match is weak. The size entry is marked missing in some rows and otherwise reads once, few, many or a size class.

j_call	clone_size	d_call	v_call	cdr3_aa	cdr3_nt
TRBJ2-2	NA	NA	TRBV5-7	CASSLLAHANTGELFF	TGTGCCAGCAGCTTGTTGGCACACGCGAACACCGGGGAGCTGTTTTTT
TRBJ2-7	NA	TRBD1	TRBV5-6	CPRVGTGGYEQYF	TGTCCCCGGGTGGGGACAGGGGGCTACGAGCAGTACTTC
TRBJ2-5	NA	TRBD2	TRBV7-2	CASSLGSGGPLETQYF	TGTGCCAGCAGCCTGGGTAGCGGGGGGCCCTTGGAGACCCAGTACTTC
TRBJ2-5	few	NA	TRBV2	CASSRAETQYF	TGTGCCAGCAGCAGGGCGGAGACCCAGTACTTC
TRBJ2-5	NA	TRBD1	TRBV6-5	CASSGQGIGETQYF	TGTGCCAGCAGCGGACAGGGGATAGGGGAGACCCAGTACTTC
TRBJ2-5	NA	TRBD1	TRBV5-1	CASSSGTGLGETQYF	TGCGCCAGCAGCTCCGGGACAGGGCTCGGGGAGACCCAGTACTTC
TRBJ1-6	NA	TRBD1	TRBV7-2	CASSTSGTGVYNSPLHF	TGTGCCAGCAGCACCTCCGGGACAGGGGTTTATAATTCACCCCTCCACTTT
TRBJ2-5	few	NA	TRBV7-2	CASSLTVQETQYF	TGTGCCAGCAGCTTAACTGTCCAAGAGACCCAGTACTTC
TRBJ2-2	NA	TRBD1	TRBV4-1	CASSQEQGTRTGELFF	TGCGCCAGCAGCCAAGAACAGGGGACGAGGACCGGGGAGCTGTTTTTT
TRBJ2-3	NA	TRBD2	TRBV30	CAWTGLAGGSTDTQYF	TGTGCCTGGACGGGACTAGCGGGGGGTAGCACAGATACGCAGTATTTT
TRBJ2-1	once	TRBD2	TRBV7-8	CASSARLAGEPYNEQFF	TGTGCCAGCAGCGCCCGACTAGCGGGGGAACCCTACAATGAGCAGTTCTTC
TRBJ2-1	NA	TRBD2	TRBV5-6	CASSLGTSFEQFF	TGTGCCAGCAGCTTGGGGACTAGCTTTGAGCAGTTCTTC
TRBJ1-1	NA	NA	TRBV4-3	CASSQEGFGRGGTEAFF	TGCGCCAGCAGCCAAGAAGGGTTCGGGAGGGGGGGGACTGAAGCTTTCTTT
TRBJ1-6	NA	NA	TRBV30	CAWNLANSPLHF	TGTGCCTGGAACTTAGCAAATTCACCCCTCCACTTT
TRBJ1-1	NA	TRBD1	TRBV7-2	CASSLTQGWDTEAFF	TGTGCCAGCAGCTTAACACAGGGGTGGGACACTGAAGCTTTCTTT
TRBJ1-1	NA	NA	TRBV6-5	CASRDRNTEAFF	TGTGCCAGCAGGGACAGGAACACTGAAGCTTTCTTT
TRBJ1-3	NA	NA	TRBV6-5	CASSYGPETGNTIYF	TGTGCCAGCAGTTACGGGCCAGAGACTGGAAACACCATATATTTT
TRBJ2-7	NA	TRBD1	TRBV7-9	CASTTGQGRYEQYF	TGTGCCAGCACTACCGGACAGGGCCGCTACGAGCAGTACTTC
TRBJ2-7	NA	TRBD1	TRBV5-1	CASSISQGAYNEQYF	TGCGCCAGCAGCATATCACAGGGGGCTTACAACGAGCAGTACTTC
TRBJ2-3	NA	TRBD2	TRBV5-4	CASSRGWTSGGTDTQYF	TGTGCCAGCAGCAGGGGGTGGACTAGCGGGGGCACAGATACGCAGTATTTT
TRBJ1-1	few	TRBD1	TRBV5-4	CASSNDRVTEAFF	TGTGCCAGCAGCAACGACAGGGTCACTGAAGCTTTCTTT
TRBJ2-2	NA	NA	TRBV30	CAWGTTGGLFF	TGTGCCTGGGGAACTACCGGGGGGCTGTTTTTT
TRBJ2-3	NA	TRBD1	TRBV25-1	CASSELGQGKTDTQYF	TGTGCCAGCAGTGAATTGGGACAGGGAAAGACAGATACGCAGTATTTT
TRBJ2-1	NA	NA	TRBV27	CASRQNYNEQFF	TGTGCCAGCAGACAGAACTACAATGAGCAGTTCTTC
TRBJ2-6	once	NA	TRBV21-1	CASSSRGRVGANVLTF	TGTGCCAGCAGCTCCCGGGGGAGGGTCGGGGCCAACGTCCTGACTTTC
TRBJ2-7	NA	TRBD1	TRBV7-9	CASSFQGAYEQYF	TGTGCCAGCAGCTTCCAGGGGGCCTACGAGCAGTACTTC
TRBJ1-1	NA	NA	TRBV5-4	CASSRLGRTEAFF	TGTGCCAGCAGCCGTTTGGGGCGGACTGAAGCTTTCTTT
TRBJ2-5	NA	TRBD1	TRBV9	CASSVGTEEETQYF	TGTGCCAGCAGCGTGGGGACAGAGGAAGAGACCCAGTACTTC
TRBJ2-5	NA	TRBD1	TRBV9	CASSVGGTEIETQYF	TGTGCCAGCAGCGTAGGAGGGACAGAAATAGAGACCCAGTACTTC
TRBJ1-5	NA	TRBD1	TRBV2	CASSQQGGGNQPQHF	TGTGCCAGCAGCCAACAGGGGGGGGGCAATCAGCCCCAGCATTTT
TRBJ2-6	NA	NA	TRBV7-9	CASTLFATFSGANVLTF	TGTGCCAGCACCCTCTTTGCTACTTTCTCTGGGGCCAACGTCCTGACTTTC
TRBJ2-1	NA	TRBD2	TRBV30	CASGLAGGNEQFF	TGTGCCTCGGGACTAGCGGGGGGCAATGAGCAGTTCTTC
TRBJ1-2	NA	TRBD1	TRBV30	CAIIRGGQGVSGYTF	TGTGCTATAATAAGGGGGGGACAGGGGGTGTCTGGCTACACCTTC
TRBJ1-1	few	NA	TRBV4-1	CASSQDTVNTEAFF	TGCGCCAGCAGCCAAGACACGGTGAACACTGAAGCTTTCTTT
TRBJ2-5	NA	TRBD1	TRBV2	CASSGPGQGRETQYF	TGTGCCAGCAGTGGGCCAGGACAGGGACGGGAGACCCAGTACTTC
TRBJ1-1	few	NA	TRBV6-1	CASSDHLNTEAFF	TGTGCCAGCAGTGACCATTTGAACACTGAAGCTTTCTTT
TRBJ1-1	NA	NA	TRBV18	CASSRGVNTEAFF	TGTGCCAGCTCACGGGGGGTGAACACTGAAGCTTTCTTT
TRBJ1-2	NA	NA	TRBV19	CASSIQDFNYGYTF	TGTGCCAGTAGTATTCAGGATTTTAACTATGGCTACACCTTC
TRBJ2-5	NA	NA	TRBV30	CAWGQVVQETQYF	TGTGCCTGGGGCCAAGTGGTGCAAGAGACCCAGTACTTC
TRBJ2-5	NA	TRBD2	TRBV7-9	CASSLAGGGVETQYF	TGTGCCAGCAGCTTAGCGGGCGGGGGGGTGGAGACCCAGTACTTC
TRBJ2-3	NA	TRBD1	TRBV6-4	CASSDRDADTQYF	TGTGCCAGCTCCGACAGGGATGCAGATACGCAGTATTTT
TRBJ1-2	NA	TRBD1	TRBV6-5	CASSRDRRSNYGYTF	TGTGCCAGCAGCCGGGACAGACGATCCAACTATGGCTACACCTTC